This T cell receptor (beta chain) was recorded in a study of shared clonotypes between healthy human individuals. Germline CDR1 and CDR2: SNHLY and FYNNEI. V trimming: 4 bases; J trimming: 5 bases; junction bases outside the gene matches: 3. The CDR3 totals 13 residues. Overall study results and limits: The four-donor shared clonotypes exceeded non-shared clonotypes in generation probability, with non-shared ones scoring lower.

Some clones are missing from TCRdb's copy, which holds only in-frame ones; the method was immunoSEQ multiplex PCR. Of roughly 1 million clones listed, 75% to 80% are singletons. Concerning this clone itself: Antigen: not known.

The J gene is TRBJ2-3, the V gene TRBV2; 7 bases agree with TRBD2. Material for sequencing was memory CD4+ T cells from PBMCs. The subset denotes: CD45RA-negative fraction. This TCR came from a man between 18 and 29 years old in good health. Some clones in this sample may be carry-over from other donors' samples. CDR3 residues: CASSGVAGDTQYF. The DNA of the CDR3 is TGTGCCAGCAGTGGTGTAGCGGGAGATACGCAGTATTTT.